This T cell receptor (beta chain) was recovered during a study of cytomegalovirus exposure and HLA in healthy donors. Sequenced by immunoSEQ multiplex PCR; TCRdb stores in-frame clones only, minus some. The sample comprises 100,000 to 150,000 clones, around 86% of which are singletons, and approximately 2% rests with the top ten. Study-level points and caveats: Rare TCR sequences predominated, though certain public TCRs were found in many donors. Three chains linked to CMV were shown in vitro to be specific for CMV antigens.

A remark on this clone: Its antigen is not known.

The CDR3 sequence is 14 residues long. CDR1 and CDR2 (germline): SNHLY, FYNNEI. V trimming: 5 bases; J trimming: 4 bases; junction bases outside the gene matches: 7. The chain carries TRBV2 and TRBJ1-2; 7 nucleotides line up with TRBD1. The TCR sequence derives from a woman aged 18-35 years in good health and CMV-seronegative. What was sequenced was PBMCs. The CDR3, as DNA: TGTGCCAGCAGTTCGGCAGGGGGATTCTATGGCTACACCTTC. Amino acid sequence: CASSSAGGFYGYTF.